Listed here are 28 T cell receptor beta chains from one sample, sequenced in a study of Ad26.COV2.S vaccination and SARS-CoV-2 variants. Treatment: roughly 20 received Ad26.COV2.S at low or high dose, single or two shots; about 5 received placebo; per-sample allocation not given. Following the first vaccine or placebo injection, samples were taken on day 63. Assay: immunoSEQ multiplex PCR; the TCRdb copy retains only in-frame clones and omits some. The table records some 320,000 clones, about 86% of them present only once. Sequencing used peripheral blood, obtained in a trial of Ad26.COV2.S vaccine versus placebo. These receptors were taken from a person aged 18-65 years who received the Ad26.COV2.S COVID-19 vaccine or a placebo.

The chain is built from TRBV3-1 (or the pseudogene TRBV3-2) and TRBJ2-5; 8 nucleotides match TRBD2. Trimming removed 4 bases from V and 4 bases from J; junction bases left unmatched: 8. The germline V gene has CDR1 LGHDT and CDR2 YNNKEL (reference sequence). The CDR3 length is 15 residues. The CDR3 loop is CASSRAGGVGETQYF. CDR3 DNA sequence: TGTGCCAGCAGCCGAGCCGGGGGGGTTGGAGAGACCCAGTACTTC.

V is TRBV7-8 and J is TRBJ2-3; D is possibly TRBD1 (5 bases). Germline CDR1 and CDR2: SGHVS and FQNEAQ. There are 14 residues in the CDR3. The V end was cut by 2 bases, the J end by 2 bases, with 8 bases between. CDR3 DNA: TGTGCCAGCAGCTTACTGACAGCCACAGATACGCAGTATTTT. Encoded protein: CASSLLTATDTQYF.

This clone was counted a few times. V usage is TRBV29-1 and J usage is TRBJ2-6; a possible D gene is TRBD2 (5 bases). CDR1 SQVTM and CDR2 ANQGSEA come from the germline V gene. The CDR3 length is 16 residues. Trimming took off 4 bases at V and 0 bases at J, with 13 bases between the two ends. The CDR3 region has the DNA TGCAGCGTTGCCCGGGATGTTCACTCTGGGGCCAACGTCCTGACTTTC. This translates into CSVARDVHSGANVLTF.

This chain links TRBV7-2 with TRBJ2-7, with 8 positions matching TRBD1. The CDR3 is 13 residues long. Looked up from germline, CDR1 is SGHTA and CDR2 is FQGNSA. The V gene end was trimmed by 6 bases and the J gene end by 6 bases; junction bases not matched to a gene: 7. The CDR3 is CASSVLDRVEQYF. In DNA form, the CDR3 reads TGTGCCAGCAGTGTACTGGACAGGGTCGAGCAGTACTTC.

CDR3 region: CAIAPANRGGYNEQFF. The CDR3 nucleotides are TGTGCCATCGCACCGGCCAACAGAGGTGGCTACAATGAGCAGTTCTTC. This rearrangement joins TRBV10-3 to TRBJ2-1, with no clear D. This CDR3 region has 16 residues. In germline, CDR1 is ENHRY, CDR2 SYGVKD. The V end lost 8 bases, the J end lost 3 bases, and 20 bases lay between the germline ends.

This clone was observed a single time. This chain uses TRBV5-6 with TRBJ1-1; D not certain. The V gene's germline CDR1 is SGHDT and CDR2 YYEEEE. This CDR3 has 12 residues. V was clipped by 0 bases and J by 5 bases, with 5 bases between them. CDR3 DNA sequence: TGTGCCAGCAGCTTGGTTAGGACTGAAGCTTTCTTT. It is translated as CASSLVRTEAFF.

The genes are TRBV5-1 and TRBJ1-2, with 10 bases matching TRBD1. The CDR3 totals 15 residues. V lost 4 bases and J lost 6; bases outside the gene matches: 9. Looked up from germline, CDR1 is SGHRS and CDR2 is YFSETQ. The CDR3 bases are TGCGCCAGCAGCCCTTCACTTGACAGGGGGCATGGCTACACCTTC. This sequence encodes CASSPSLDRGHGYTF. The full variable domain, rest sourced from reference TRBV5-1 and TRBJ1-2, is KAGVTQTPRYLIKTRGQQVTLSCSPISGHRSVSWYQQTPGQGLQFLFEYFSETQRNKGNFPGRFSGRQFSNSRSEMNVSTLELGDSALYLCASSPSLDRGHGYTFGSGTRLTVV.

The table lists this clone with a few counts. The chain has TRBV30 and TRBJ1-1, with 7 bases matching TRBD1. V was pared by 1 base and J by 0 bases, with 5 bases of the junction left unmatched. Germline loops: CDR1 GTSNPN, CDR2 SVGIG (reference sequence). The CDR3 runs 15 residues. CDR3: CAWSAYDRVNTEAFF. As DNA, the CDR3 is TGTGCCTGGAGTGCCTACGACAGGGTGAACACTGAAGCTTTCTTT.

This rearrangement joins TRBV6-6 to TRBJ1-5; D gene uncertain. The V and J ends lost 2 bases and 0 bases respectively, with 11 bases between them. The CDR3 is made up of 16 amino acids. Germline V gene data show CDR1 as MNHNY and CDR2 as SVGAGI (reference sequence). The CDR3 here is CASSYGQDHSNQPQHF. The CDR3 region has the DNA TGTGCCAGCAGTTACGGTCAGGATCATAGCAATCAGCCCCAGCATTTT.

The V and J genes are TRBV6-4 and TRBJ2-3, with 10 bases that match TRBD1. The CDR3 sequence is 15 residues long. The germline V gene encodes CDR1 MRHNA and CDR2 SNTAGT. The V and J ends lost 5 bases and 3 bases, in that order; junction bases with no gene match: 5. The CDR3 bases are TGTGCCAGCAGTTCCGGGACAGGGGAGACAGATACGCAGTATTTT. Translation gives CASSSGTGETDTQYF.

The chain is built from TRBV19 and TRBJ1-2; D unresolved. CDR3 size: 16 residues. The V gene lost 1 base and the J gene lost 5 bases, with 17 bases spanning the gap. Germline-derived CDR1 and CDR2 are LNHDA and SQIVND (reference sequence). CDR3 sequence reads: CASSIVVGDQLYGYTF. Written as DNA, the CDR3 is TGTGCCAGTAGTATAGTCGTCGGGGATCAACTTTATGGCTACACCTTC.

This clone is termed medium-sized (0.01 to 0.1%). The gene calls are TRBV21-1 and TRBJ1-6. TRBV21-1 is recorded as a pseudogene. The CDR3 length is 12 residues. CDR3 region: CASNPQNSPLHF. CDR3 coding DNA: TGTGCCAGCAACCCCCAAAATTCACCCCTCCACTTT.

The chain uses TRBV30 and TRBJ2-2; TRBD2 might be the D (5 bases). The CDR3 contains 15 residues. Trimming pared 0 bases from V and 4 bases from J, leaving 12 bases between. Germline lookup yields CDR1 GTSNPN and CDR2 SVGIG (reference sequence). The CDR3 sequence: CAWSVGKGATGELFF. CDR3 nucleotides: TGTGCCTGGAGTGTAGGAAAGGGAGCCACCGGGGAGCTGTTTTTT. Full variable domain (outside the CDR3, taken from reference TRBV30 and TRBJ2-2): SQTIHQWPATLVQPVGSPLSLECTVEGTSNPNLYWYRQAAGRGLQLLFYSVGIGQISSEVPQNLSASRPQDRQFILSSKKLLLSDSGFYLCAWSVGKGATGELFFGEGSRLTVL.

The chain joins TRBV6-5 to TRBJ2-1, with D possibly being TRBD1 (6 bases). The V and J ends lost 6 bases and 7 bases respectively, with 10 bases between them. There are 12 residues in the CDR3. The germline CDR1 and CDR2 sequences are MNHEY and SVGAGI. CDR3 coding DNA: TGTGCCAGCAGGGACAGCCCAAATGAGCAGTTCTTC. The encoded protein is CASRDSPNEQFF.

A few counts support this clone. The genes are TRBV4-1 and TRBJ1-1; D uncertain. Trimming shortened V by 2 bases and J by 1 base, and 11 bases separated the two germline ends. The CDR3 runs to 15 residues. Germline V gene data show CDR1 as MGHRA and CDR2 as YSYEKL. CDR3 in DNA: TGCGCCAGCAGCCAACCCGGGAGGAGGAACACTGAAGCTTTCTTT. Protein: CASSQPGRRNTEAFF.

The rearrangement joins TRBV6-6 to TRBJ2-7; tentatively, D is TRBD1 (6 bases). The CDR3 spans 14 residues. Germline V CDR1 and CDR2: MNHNY, SVGAGI (reference sequence). V lost 2 bases to trimming and J lost 0 bases, with 8 bases between them. CDR3 protein: CASSYQGYSYEQYF. The CDR3 DNA sequence: TGTGCCAGCAGTTACCAGGGGTACTCCTACGAGCAGTACTTC.

This clone was seen a single time. This CDR3 is also generated by other DNA sequences in the sample. The chain combines TRBV4-3 with TRBJ1-5; 8 positions match TRBD1. Germline trimming cut 1 base from V and 5 bases from J; bases unmatched to any gene: 4. Germline V gives CDR1 LGHNA, CDR2 YSLEER. CDR3 size: 15 residues. The CDR3 DNA sequence: TGCGCCAGCAGCCAAGTAGACAGGGGTGATCAGCCCCAGCATTTT. It yields the protein CASSQVDRGDQPQHF.

The chain combines TRBV30 with TRBJ1-1; D is possibly TRBD1 (5 bases). Trimming removed 4 bases at V and 0 bases at J, with 9 bases between. CDR1 is GTSNPN, CDR2 SVGIG, per germline (reference sequence). The CDR3 is made up of 13 amino acids. CDR3 coding DNA: TGTGCCTGGACGAGGGGACTGAACACTGAAGCTTTCTTT. It yields the protein CAWTRGLNTEAFF.

The chain joins TRBV18 to TRBJ2-1, with 7 bases identical to TRBD1. The ends lost 3 bases at V and 4 bases at J; junction bases unmatched: 9. This CDR3 has 16 residues. CDR1 and CDR2 (germline): KGHSH, LQKENI. The CDR3 nucleotides are TGTGCCAGCTCACCTCCCGGGACAGATAGATACAATGAGCAGTTCTTC. Protein product: CASSPPGTDRYNEQFF. The entire variable domain, with the rest obtained from reference TRBV18 and TRBJ2-1, is as follows: NAGVMQNPRHLVRRRGQEARLRCSPMKGHSHVYWYRQLPEEGLKFMVYLQKENIIDESGMPKERFSAEFPKEGPSILRIQQVVRGDSAAYFCASSPPGTDRYNEQFFGPGTRLTVL.

This CDR3 is CASRPSGGAQYF. CDR3 nucleotide sequence: TGTGCCAGCAGACCTAGCGGGGGGGCTCAGTACTTC. The chain has TRBV27 and TRBJ2-5; the match to TRBD2 covers 12 bases. The CDR3 covers 12 residues. V lost 6 bases and J lost 11; bases outside the gene matches: 4. Germline lookup yields CDR1 MNHEY and CDR2 SMNVEV (reference sequence).

The chain links TRBV9 to TRBJ1-2; the D gene is possibly TRBD1 (5 bases). The germline V and J ends were trimmed by 3 bases and 8 bases, with 23 bases remaining between them. Germline CDR1 SGDLS, CDR2 YYNGEE. This CDR3 is 16 amino acids long. The DNA for the CDR3 is TGTGCCAGCAGCGATCACCCCGGGGGGGGTGGGTTAGGCTACACCTTC. Translated: CASSDHPGGGGLGYTF.

The chain has TRBV30 and TRBJ1-1; tentatively, D is TRBD1 (6 bases). The germline CDR1 and CDR2 sequences are GTSNPN and SVGIG (reference sequence). The ends were cut back, 7 bases at V and 4 bases at J, with 10 bases in the middle. The CDR3 spans 11 residues. The CDR3 nucleotides are TGTGCCTCCCTCAGGGGCACTGAAGCTTTCTTT. Its protein is CASLRGTEAFF.

The chain is built from TRBV19 and TRBJ2-2; D perhaps matches TRBD2 (5 bases). V was pared by 5 bases and J by 3 bases, with 13 bases between. Germline V gene lookup returns CDR1 LNHDA and CDR2 SQIVND (reference sequence). The CDR3 loop spans 15 amino acids. This CDR3 reads CASSLRGMDTGELFF. The CDR3, as DNA: TGTGCCAGTAGTTTACGAGGGATGGACACCGGGGAGCTGTTTTTT.

The chain carries TRBV2 and TRBJ2-6; the D is unclear. Germline CDR1 reads SNHLY; CDR2 reads FYNNEI. V lost 4 bases to trimming and J lost 2 bases, with 6 bases between them. The CDR3 covers 14 residues. CDR3 DNA sequence: TGTGCCAGCAGTGTAGGGACTGGGGCCAACGTCCTGACTTTC. This sequence encodes CASSVGTGANVLTF. Complete variable domain (other parts from reference TRBV2 and TRBJ2-6): EPEVTQTPSHQVTQMGQEVILRCVPISNHLYFYWYRQILGQKVEFLVSFYNNEISEKSEIFDDQFSVERPDGSNFTLKIRSTKLEDSAMYFCASSVGTGANVLTFGAGSRLTVL.

This sequence joins TRBV4-1 and TRBJ2-1, with a possible D match to TRBD1 (6 bases). Trimming shortened V by 2 bases and J by 1 base, and 27 bases separated the two germline ends. The CDR3 contains 21 residues. CDR1 is MGHRA, CDR2 YSYEKL, per germline. CDR3: CASSQPRAGQLPKLSYNEQFF. The CDR3, as DNA: TGCGCCAGCAGCCAACCTAGGGCCGGACAGTTACCAAAACTTTCCTACAATGAGCAGTTCTTC.

The chain employs TRBV10-3 and TRBJ1-2; no clear D gene. The germline gives CDR1 ENHRY, CDR2 SYGVKD. CDR3 size: 12 residues. Trimming stripped 5 bases from V and 8 bases from J, with 12 bases between. The CDR3 coding sequence is TGTGCCATCAGTCCCCGGGAGGGCGGCTACACCTTC. This encodes CAISPREGGYTF.

The chain employs TRBV30 and TRBJ2-3; D unclear. Germline CDR1 GTSNPN, CDR2 SVGIG (reference sequence). Between the trimmed V and J ends, which lost 3 bases and 3 bases, there was a span of 10 bases. This CDR3 has 13 residues. The CDR3 reads CAWRTFGTDTQYF. CDR3 bases: TGTGCCTGGAGAACCTTCGGGACAGATACGCAGTATTTT.

The V and J genes are TRBV6-5 and TRBJ2-7; 8 bases are shared with TRBD1. Trimming cost V 0 bases and J 2 bases; bases outside gene matches: 6. The CDR3 is 16 residues long. The germline CDR1 and CDR2 sequences are MNHEY and SVGAGI. CDR3 coding DNA: TGTGCCAGCAGTTACTCTACGTTGGGACAGGCCTACGAGCAGTACTTC. Translated, it gives CASSYSTLGQAYEQYF.